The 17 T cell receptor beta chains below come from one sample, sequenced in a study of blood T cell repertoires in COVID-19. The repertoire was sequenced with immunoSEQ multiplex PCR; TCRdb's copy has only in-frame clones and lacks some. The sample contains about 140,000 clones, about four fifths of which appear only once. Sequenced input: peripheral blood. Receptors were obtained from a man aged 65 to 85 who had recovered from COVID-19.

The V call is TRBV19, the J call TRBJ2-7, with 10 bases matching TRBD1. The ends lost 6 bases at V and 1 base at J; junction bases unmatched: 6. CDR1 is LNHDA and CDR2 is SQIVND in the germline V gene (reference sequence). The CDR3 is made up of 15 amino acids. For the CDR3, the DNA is TGTGCCAGTAGCCCCGGGACAGGGGCATCCTACGAGCAGTACTTC. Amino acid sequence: CASSPGTGASYEQYF.

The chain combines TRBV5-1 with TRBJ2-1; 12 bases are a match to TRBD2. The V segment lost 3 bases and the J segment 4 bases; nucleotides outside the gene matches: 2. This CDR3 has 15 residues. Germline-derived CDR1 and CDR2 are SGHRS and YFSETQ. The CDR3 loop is CASSSGLAGYNEQFF. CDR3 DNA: TGCGCCAGCAGCTCGGGACTAGCGGGTTACAATGAGCAGTTCTTC.

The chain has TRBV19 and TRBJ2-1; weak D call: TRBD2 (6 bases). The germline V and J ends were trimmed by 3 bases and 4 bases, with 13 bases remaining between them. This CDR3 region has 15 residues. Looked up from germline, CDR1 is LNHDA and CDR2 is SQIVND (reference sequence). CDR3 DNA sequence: TGTGCCAGTAGTATCGGGGACTTCCAATACAATGAGCAGTTCTTC. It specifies CASSIGDFQYNEQFF.

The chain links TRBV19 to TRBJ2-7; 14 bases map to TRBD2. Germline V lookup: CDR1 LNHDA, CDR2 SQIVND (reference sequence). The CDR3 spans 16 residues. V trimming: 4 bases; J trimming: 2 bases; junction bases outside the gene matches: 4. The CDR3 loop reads CASSRGLAGAPYEQYF. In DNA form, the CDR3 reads TGTGCCAGTAGTAGGGGACTAGCGGGAGCCCCCTACGAGCAGTACTTC.

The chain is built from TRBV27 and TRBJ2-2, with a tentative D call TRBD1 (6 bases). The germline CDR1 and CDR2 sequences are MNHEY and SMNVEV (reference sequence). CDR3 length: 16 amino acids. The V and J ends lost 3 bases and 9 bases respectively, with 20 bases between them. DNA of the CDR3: TGTGCCAGCAGTTTCCTAGGGGGACAACTGCGAAGGGAGCTGTTTTTT. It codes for CASSFLGGQLRRELFF.

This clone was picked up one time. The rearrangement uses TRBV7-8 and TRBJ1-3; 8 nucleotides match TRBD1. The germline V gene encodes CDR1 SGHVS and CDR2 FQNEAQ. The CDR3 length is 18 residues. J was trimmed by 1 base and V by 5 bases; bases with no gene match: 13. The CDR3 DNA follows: TGTGCCAGCAGCAACCTACGACAGGGGAGACTTTCTGGAAACACCATATATTTT. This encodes CASSNLRQGRLSGNTIYF.

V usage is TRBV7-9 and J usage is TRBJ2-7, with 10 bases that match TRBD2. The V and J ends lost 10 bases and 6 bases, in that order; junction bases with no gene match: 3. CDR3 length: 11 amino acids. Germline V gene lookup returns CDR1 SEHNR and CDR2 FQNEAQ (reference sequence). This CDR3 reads CATSSGSEQYF. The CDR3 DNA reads TGTGCCACTTCTAGCGGGAGCGAGCAGTACTTC.

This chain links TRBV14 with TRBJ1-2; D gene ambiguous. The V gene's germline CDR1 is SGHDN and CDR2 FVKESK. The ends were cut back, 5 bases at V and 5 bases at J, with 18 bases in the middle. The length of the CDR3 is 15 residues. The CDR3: CASSSLSTELYGYTF. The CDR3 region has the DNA TGTGCCAGCAGCTCTCTCTCAACCGAGTTGTATGGCTACACCTTC.

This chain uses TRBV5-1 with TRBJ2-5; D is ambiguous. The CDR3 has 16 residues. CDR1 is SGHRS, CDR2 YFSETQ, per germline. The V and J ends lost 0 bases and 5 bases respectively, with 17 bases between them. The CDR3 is CASSLVGEAWRETQYF. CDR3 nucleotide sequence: TGCGCCAGCAGCTTGGTTGGAGAGGCTTGGCGGGAGACCCAGTACTTC.

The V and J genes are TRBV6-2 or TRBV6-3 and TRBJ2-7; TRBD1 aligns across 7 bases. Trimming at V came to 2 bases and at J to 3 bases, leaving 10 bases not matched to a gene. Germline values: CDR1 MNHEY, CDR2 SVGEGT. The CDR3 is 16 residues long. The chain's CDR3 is CASSYGTANNDYEQYF. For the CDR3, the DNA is TGTGCCAGCAGTTACGGGACAGCCAACAACGACTACGAGCAGTACTTC.

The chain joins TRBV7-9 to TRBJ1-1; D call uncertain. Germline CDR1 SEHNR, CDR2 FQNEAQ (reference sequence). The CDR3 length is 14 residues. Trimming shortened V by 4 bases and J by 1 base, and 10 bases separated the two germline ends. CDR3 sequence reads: CASSSGYQNTEAFF. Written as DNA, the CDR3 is TGTGCCAGCAGCTCCGGTTATCAGAACACTGAAGCTTTCTTT.

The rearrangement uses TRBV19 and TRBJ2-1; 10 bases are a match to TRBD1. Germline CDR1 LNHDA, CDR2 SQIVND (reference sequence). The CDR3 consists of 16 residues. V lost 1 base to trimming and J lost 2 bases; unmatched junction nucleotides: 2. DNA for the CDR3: TGTGCCAGTAGTATAGGGGGGACAGGGGCCTACAATGAGCAGTTCTTC. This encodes CASSIGGTGAYNEQFF.

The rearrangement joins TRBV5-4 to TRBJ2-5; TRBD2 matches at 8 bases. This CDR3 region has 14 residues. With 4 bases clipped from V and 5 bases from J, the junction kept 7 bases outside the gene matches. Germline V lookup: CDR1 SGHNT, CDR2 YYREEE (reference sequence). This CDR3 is CASSEPGLEETQYF. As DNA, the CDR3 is TGTGCCAGCAGCGAACCGGGACTAGAGGAGACCCAGTACTTC. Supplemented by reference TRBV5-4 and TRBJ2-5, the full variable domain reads ETGVTQSPTHLIKTRGQQVTLRCSSQSGHNTVSWYQQALGQGPQFIFQYYREEENGRGNFPPRFSGLQFPNYSSELNVNALELDDSALYLCASSEPGLEETQYFGPGTRLLVL.

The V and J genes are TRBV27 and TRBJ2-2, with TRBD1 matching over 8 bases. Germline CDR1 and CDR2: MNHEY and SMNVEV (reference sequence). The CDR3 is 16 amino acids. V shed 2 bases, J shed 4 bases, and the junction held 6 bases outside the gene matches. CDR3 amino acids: CASSLGRGRGTGELFF. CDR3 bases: TGTGCCAGCAGTTTAGGCAGGGGGCGCGGCACCGGGGAGCTGTTTTTT.

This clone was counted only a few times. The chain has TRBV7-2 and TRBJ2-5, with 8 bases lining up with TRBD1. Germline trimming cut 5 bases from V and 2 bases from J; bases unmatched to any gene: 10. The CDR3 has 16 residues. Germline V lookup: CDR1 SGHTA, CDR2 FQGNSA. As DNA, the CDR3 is TGTGCCAGCAGCCTAAAGACAGGGGCTAGGCAAGAGACCCAGTACTTC. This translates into CASSLKTGARQETQYF.

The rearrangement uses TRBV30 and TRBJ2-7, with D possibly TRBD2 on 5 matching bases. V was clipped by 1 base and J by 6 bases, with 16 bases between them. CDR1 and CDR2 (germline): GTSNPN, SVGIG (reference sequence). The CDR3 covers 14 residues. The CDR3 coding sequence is TGTGCCTGGAGTGCTCTCCACGAACGGGGCGAGCAGTACTTC. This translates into CAWSALHERGEQYF.

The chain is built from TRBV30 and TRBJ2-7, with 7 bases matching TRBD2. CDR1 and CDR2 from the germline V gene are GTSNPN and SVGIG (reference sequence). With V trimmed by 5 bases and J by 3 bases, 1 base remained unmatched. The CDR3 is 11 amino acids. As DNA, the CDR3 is TGTGCCTGGGCTAGCGGCTACGAGCAGTACTTC. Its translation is CAWASGYEQYF. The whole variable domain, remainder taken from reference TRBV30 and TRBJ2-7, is SQTIHQWPATLVQPVGSPLSLECTVEGTSNPNLYWYRQAAGRGLQLLFYSVGIGQISSEVPQNLSASRPQDRQFILSSKKLLLSDSGFYLCAWASGYEQYFGPGTRLTVT.